The source of this TCR beta chain is a study of control samples from healthy donors and cancer patients. V shed 6 bases, J shed 3 bases, and the junction held 9 bases outside the gene matches. This CDR3 contains 15 residues. The germline gives CDR1 MNHEY, CDR2 SVGAGI. TCRdb's copy holds only in-frame clones and misses some; the assay was immunoSEQ multiplex PCR. The table shows 120,000 or so clones, with around 87% occurring only once. This sequence originates from a man in his 60s in good health. The material sequenced was blood. The V and J genes are TRBV6-5 and TRBJ2-7; 9 nucleotides line up with TRBD2. This CDR3 is CASRTAYSGGYEQYF. The CDR3 DNA follows: TGTGCCAGCAGGACGGCATATAGCGGGGGCTACGAGCAGTACTTC.